These 30 T cell receptor beta chains share one sample of origin, sequenced in a study of molecular identifiers for immune sequencing clone quantification. TCRdb ran MiXCR on the PCR reads and lists one entry per CDR3 protein. The repertoire holds hundreds of thousands of distinct CDR3 sequences, with about 20% as singletons. Sequenced sample: naive CD8+ T cells from blood, with Jurkat cell RNA spiked in. Regarding subset: FACS-sorted CD8+CD4-CCR7+CD45RA+ naive T cells. The receptors come from a human donor in good health. Some libraries in this study had Jurkat cell RNA spiked in.

The sample holds many counts of this clonotype. The chain recombines TRBV28 with TRBJ2-6, with D perhaps matching TRBD1 (5 bases). In germline, CDR1 is MDHEN, CDR2 SYDVKM. CDR3 length: 15 residues. V lost 8 bases and J 0 bases, leaving 11 bases between the germline ends. CDR3 loop: CASGQTRSGANVLTF. As DNA, the CDR3 is TGTGCCAGCGGACAAACGCGCTCTGGGGCCAACGTCCTGACTTTC.

This clonotype has a handful of counts. This chain uses TRBV27 with TRBJ2-3; D is undetermined. Trimming pared 7 bases from V and 2 bases from J, leaving 19 bases between. In germline, CDR1 is MNHEY, CDR2 SMNVEV (reference sequence). The CDR3 extends over 16 amino acids. The DNA of the CDR3 is TGTGCCAGCACCCCCCTGGGCAGCACCAACACAGATACGCAGTATTTT. It codes for CASTPLGSTNTDTQYF.

This clonotype was detected many times. V and J are TRBV30 and TRBJ2-3; D uncertain. V lost 2 bases and J 4 bases, leaving 10 bases between the germline ends. The CDR3 has 13 residues. Germline V lookup: CDR1 GTSNPN, CDR2 SVGIG (reference sequence). For the CDR3, the DNA is TGTGCCTGGAGTCTGACTCCCCCAGATACGCAGTATTTT. Amino acids: CAWSLTPPDTQYF.

Worth noting for this clonotype: Given a far larger clone just one base away, this is likely a sequencing read error. The rearrangement links TRBV7-9 to TRBJ2-7; TRBD1 is a possible D gene (5 bases). Trimming left V 4 bases short and J 6 bases short, with 13 bases between. The CDR3 is made up of 13 amino acids. CDR1 SEHNR and CDR2 FQNEAQ come from the germline V gene (reference sequence). The CDR3 spells CASSSPGACEQYF. For the CDR3, the DNA is TGTGCCAGCAGCTCACCTGGGGCCTGCGAGCAGTACTTC.

At least ten counts were recorded for this clonotype. The chain joins TRBV20-1 to TRBJ2-2, with D possibly being TRBD2 (7 bases). Trimming took off 1 base at V and 4 bases at J, with 10 bases between the two ends. The CDR3 spans 14 residues. Germline CDR1 reads DFQATT; CDR2 reads SNEGSKA (reference sequence). CDR3 sequence: CSARVRGPTGELFF. The CDR3 bases are TGCAGTGCTAGAGTGCGGGGGCCCACCGGGGAGCTGTTTTTT.

This clonotype was counted many times. This chain connects TRBV5-4 to TRBJ2-3, with 10 positions matching TRBD1. V trimming: 0 bases; J trimming: 3 bases; junction bases outside the gene matches: 4. The CDR3 consists of 16 residues. Germline assignment: CDR1 SGHNT and CDR2 YYREEE (reference sequence). CDR3 residues: CASSLGQGAGTDTQYF. The CDR3, as DNA: TGTGCCAGCAGCTTGGGACAGGGGGCTGGAACAGATACGCAGTATTTT.

This clonotype came up many times. The chain carries TRBV5-1 and TRBJ1-2; D unresolved. Germline CDR1 is SGHRS and CDR2 is YFSETQ. The length of the CDR3 is 15 residues. V lost 2 bases, J lost 6 bases, and 17 bases lay in between. The DNA for the CDR3 is TGCGCCAGCAGCTTTCGGGCAGGTTCTCTGGATGGCTACACCTTC. Residues: CASSFRAGSLDGYTF.

This clonotype was counted ten times or more. The genes are TRBV7-9 and TRBJ2-3; the match to TRBD2 covers 8 bases. CDR3 size: 14 residues. Germline values: CDR1 SEHNR, CDR2 FQNEAQ (reference sequence). V was clipped by 5 bases and J by 4 bases; unmatched bases: 5. This CDR3 is CASSPSGSPDTQYF. The CDR3 DNA is TGTGCCAGCAGCCCAAGCGGGAGCCCAGATACGCAGTATTTT.

This clonotype was detected many times. The chain couples TRBV7-9 to TRBJ1-5; no reliable D call. From germline, CDR1 is SEHNR and CDR2 FQNEAQ (reference sequence). Trimming left V 5 bases short and J 6 bases short, with 8 bases between. The CDR3 extends over 12 amino acids. The CDR3 protein is CASSHTAQPQHF. DNA of the CDR3: TGTGCCAGCAGCCACACAGCTCAGCCCCAGCATTTT.

About this clonotype itself: A much larger clone differs from this one at a single base, so this may be a read error. The rearrangement joins TRBV6-5 to TRBJ2-4; D not resolved. From germline, CDR1 is MNHEY and CDR2 SVGAGI. The CDR3 extends over 11 amino acids. The DNA of the CDR3 is TGTGCCAGCAGTTACGGGTACATTCAGTGCTTC. Its protein is CASSYGYIQCF.

There are many counts of this clonotype. The chain has TRBV7-9 and TRBJ1-5; 9 nucleotides match TRBD1. Germline CDR1 SEHNR, CDR2 FQNEAQ (reference sequence). This CDR3 spans 14 amino acids. Trimming cost V 4 bases and J 6 bases; bases outside gene matches: 4. This CDR3 reads CASSSTGGFQPQHF. The CDR3 DNA sequence: TGTGCCAGCAGCTCGACAGGGGGTTTTCAGCCCCAGCATTTT.

The table lists this clonotype with a few counts. This rearrangement joins TRBV7-6 to TRBJ2-1, with a possible D match to TRBD2 (6 bases). CDR3 length equals 15 residues. CDR1 and CDR2 from the germline V gene are SGHVS and FNYEAQ. Trimming cost V 2 bases and J 2 bases, with 10 bases left between them. The CDR3 spells CASSLIAEAYNEQFF. Written as DNA, the CDR3 is TGTGCCAGCAGCTTAATAGCGGAAGCCTACAATGAGCAGTTCTTC.

This clonotype has a single count. It may be a read error: a sequence one base away is much more abundant. The chain is built from TRBV4-3 and TRBJ1-3; no definite D call. Germline V CDR1 and CDR2: LGHNA, YSLEER. CDR3 length equals 15 residues. Here the CDR3 reads CASSQDRTSGDTIYF. The CDR3 DNA follows: TGCGCCAGCAGCCAAGATAGAACCTCTGGAGACACCATATATTTT.

This clonotype was seen a handful of times. The chain carries TRBV28 and TRBJ1-6, with unresolved D. Trimming stripped 5 bases from V and 8 bases from J, with 10 bases between. Germline V lookup: CDR1 MDHEN, CDR2 SYDVKM. The CDR3 covers 13 residues. CDR3 protein: CASSPRTYSPLHF. CDR3 bases: TGTGCCAGCAGTCCGAGGACCTATTCACCCCTCCACTTT.

A note on this clonotype: Without the conserved terminal phenylalanine or tryptophan, this CDR3 likely stems from a read error. The chain carries TRBV3-1 and TRBJ2-3; D not certain. V was clipped by 0 bases and J by 2 bases, with 9 bases between them. The CDR3 sequence is 15 residues long. CDR1 LGHDT and CDR2 YNNKEL come from the germline V gene (reference sequence). CDR3 protein: CASSQDLDLTDTQYL. DNA of the CDR3: TGTGCCAGCAGCCAAGATTTGGACCTCACAGATACGCAGTATCTT.

In its sample, this clonotype was seen many times. The chain has TRBV4-1 and TRBJ1-1; D perhaps matches TRBD1 (5 bases). Germline V CDR1 and CDR2: MGHRA, YSYEKL. V was trimmed by 4 bases and J by 0 bases, leaving 15 bases between them. There are 16 residues in the CDR3. For the CDR3, the DNA is TGCGCCAGCAGCCTGGAGGGGCCAGTCATGAACACTGAAGCTTTCTTT. It yields the protein CASSLEGPVMNTEAFF.

This clonotype has ten or more counts. The chain recombines TRBV7-9 with TRBJ2-3; 8 nucleotides agree with TRBD2. Trimming at V came to 3 bases and at J to 0 bases, leaving 5 bases not matched to a gene. Germline CDR1 and CDR2: SEHNR and FQNEAQ (reference sequence). The CDR3 spans 16 residues. DNA of the CDR3: TGTGCCAGCAGCTTTAGACTAGCGCCTAGCACAGATACGCAGTATTTT. This encodes CASSFRLAPSTDTQYF.

Ten or more counts support this clonotype. The chain combines TRBV7-9 with TRBJ1-1, with a tentative D call TRBD1 (6 bases). Germline CDR1 is SEHNR and CDR2 is FQNEAQ (reference sequence). Trimming pared 3 bases from V and 8 bases from J, leaving 10 bases between. The CDR3 is 12 amino acids. The DNA for the CDR3 is TGTGCCAGCAGCTTCTCGGACAGAGAAGCTTTCTTT. The encoded protein is CASSFSDREAFF.

This clonotype was counted only a few times. V and J are TRBV29-1 and TRBJ1-2; no reliable D call. V shed 6 bases and J shed 0 bases, with 29 bases lying between them. Germline V gene data show CDR1 as SQVTM and CDR2 as ANQGSEA. The CDR3 contains 19 residues. In nucleotides, the CDR3 is TGCAGCGTCACCATTGATTCCCGTGACAAACCATGGGCTAACTATGGCTACACCTTC. Amino acids: CSVTIDSRDKPWANYGYTF.

This clonotype was recorded a few times. A much larger clone differs from this one at a single base, so this may be a read error. The chain is built from TRBV29-1 and TRBJ2-7; D gene uncertain. The CDR3 is made up of 12 amino acids. The germline V gene has CDR1 SQVTM and CDR2 ANQGSEA. V lost 4 bases and J 7 bases, leaving 14 bases between the germline ends. The CDR3 sequence is CSVVLGRWEQYF. As DNA, the CDR3 is TGCAGCGTTGTCCTGGGTCGGTGGGAGCAGTACTTC.

The V and J genes are TRBV19 and TRBJ2-3; TRBD2 might be the D (6 bases). The germline V gene has CDR1 LNHDA and CDR2 SQIVND (reference sequence). The V and J ends lost 4 bases and 4 bases respectively, with 12 bases between them. The CDR3 runs 14 residues. CDR3 region: CASSTRLEPDTQYF. CDR3 sequence (DNA): TGTGCCAGTAGTACAAGACTAGAACCAGATACGCAGTATTTT.

In this sample, this clonotype turned up a few times. The chain carries TRBV28 and TRBJ2-7; 7 bases fit TRBD1. J gave up 0 bases and V 6 bases, and 8 bases lay outside the gene matches. The germline CDR1 and CDR2 sequences are MDHEN and SYDVKM. The CDR3 is 15 residues long. CDR3 sequence: CASSYRGQSSYEQYF. CDR3 sequence (DNA): TGTGCCAGCAGCTACAGGGGCCAGAGCTCCTACGAGCAGTACTTC.

Points on this clonotype: A read error may explain this, as a much larger clone is one base away. The rearrangement uses TRBV5-1 and TRBJ2-7; tentatively, D is TRBD2 (5 bases). CDR3 size: 15 residues. CDR1 SGHRS and CDR2 YFSETQ come from the germline V gene. The CDR3 loop is CASSLARGRVYEQCF. CDR3 bases: TGCGCCAGCAGCTTGGCCAGAGGGAGAGTCTACGAGCAGTGCTTC.

This clonotype occurred a few times. This sequence joins TRBV27 and TRBJ2-7; the D gene is possibly TRBD1 (6 bases). Germline assignment: CDR1 MNHEY and CDR2 SMNVEV (reference sequence). Trimming left V 4 bases short and J 3 bases short, with 28 bases between. CDR3 length: 19 amino acids. Written as DNA, the CDR3 is TGTGCCAGCAGTTCCCTCCCCACCTCCCTCTTCGACAGGAGCTACGAGCAGTACTTC. This gives the protein CASSSLPTSLFDRSYEQYF.

This clonotype was detected a few times. This sequence joins TRBV27 and TRBJ1-6; D is unresolved. Germline V gene sequence: CDR1 MNHEY, CDR2 SMNVEV (reference sequence). V was pared by 0 bases and J by 7 bases, with 13 bases between. The CDR3 totals 16 residues. Here the CDR3 DNA reads TGTGCCAGCAGTTTATCGGTCGCCCCGGGGAATTCACCCCTCCACTTT. Protein product: CASSLSVAPGNSPLHF.

This clonotype has just a few counts. V gene TRBV3-1 combines with J gene TRBJ1-2; TRBD1 aligns across 7 bases. Trimming cost V 2 bases and J 3 bases; bases outside gene matches: 3. This CDR3 is built from 14 residues. Germline V gene lookup returns CDR1 LGHDT and CDR2 YNNKEL (reference sequence). The CDR3 DNA is TGTGCCAGCAGCCAACCCGGGACAGACTATGGCTACACCTTC. Encoded protein: CASSQPGTDYGYTF. The full variable domain, rest sourced from reference TRBV3-1 and TRBJ1-2, is DTAVSQTPKYLVTQMGNDKSIKCEQNLGHDTMYWYKQDSKKFLKIMFSYNNKELIINETVPNRFSPKSPDKAHLNLHINSLELGDSAVYFCASSQPGTDYGYTFGSGTRLTVV.

This clonotype was counted ten times or more. V and J are TRBV29-1 and TRBJ2-1; TRBD2 aligns across 10 bases. J lost 4 bases, V lost 1 base, and 4 bases had no gene match. CDR3 size: 15 residues. The germline V gene encodes CDR1 SQVTM and CDR2 ANQGSEA. CDR3 in amino acids: CSVEGLAGVYNEQFF. The CDR3 DNA follows: TGCAGCGTTGAAGGTCTAGCGGGAGTGTACAATGAGCAGTTCTTC.

Note on this clonotype: At one of its ends the junction is not consistent with the germline gene, which may arise from a read error. The chain couples TRBV16 to TRBJ2-7; D unresolved. Germline CDR1 and CDR2: KGHSY and FQNENV. The CDR3 extends over 11 amino acids. The CDR3 region is CASSQFGERYF. In DNA form, the CDR3 reads TGTGCCAGCAGCCAATTCGGTGAGCGGTACTTC.

This clonotype was picked up one time. Without the conserved terminal phenylalanine or tryptophan, this CDR3 likely stems from a read error. V usage is TRBV4-3 and J usage is TRBJ2-7, with 9 bases fitting TRBD2. The V gene's germline CDR1 is LGHNA and CDR2 YSLEER. V was pared by 0 bases and J by 3 bases, with 12 bases of the junction left unmatched. CDR3 size: 18 residues. CDR3 in DNA: TGCGCCAGCAGCCAAGATGCGGGAGCGGGGGGCCTTCTCTACGAGCAGTACCTC. Amino acids: CASSQDAGAGGLLYEQYL.

Turning to this clonotype: With a much larger clone just one base away, this may be a read error. The CDR3 loop reads CASSCFGQGDQPQHF. The CDR3 DNA reads as TGTGCCAGCAGTTGCTTTGGACAGGGCGATCAGCCCCAGCATTTT. The chain combines TRBV6-2 or TRBV6-3 with TRBJ1-5, with 8 bases that match TRBD1. Per germline, CDR1 MNHEY and CDR2 SVGEGT. The CDR3 spans 15 residues. J lost 5 bases, V lost 4 bases, and 7 bases had no gene match.